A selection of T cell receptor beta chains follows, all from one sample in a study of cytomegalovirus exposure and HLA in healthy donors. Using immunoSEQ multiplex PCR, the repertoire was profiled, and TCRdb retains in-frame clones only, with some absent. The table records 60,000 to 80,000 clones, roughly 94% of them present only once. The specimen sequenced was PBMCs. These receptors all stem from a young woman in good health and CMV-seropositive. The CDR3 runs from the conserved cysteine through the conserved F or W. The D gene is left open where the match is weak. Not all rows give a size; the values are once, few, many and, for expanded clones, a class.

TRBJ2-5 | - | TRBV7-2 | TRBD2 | TGTGCCAGCAGCTTAAGGCCGGGACTAGCGGGACAAGAGACCCAGTACTTC | CASSLRPGLAGQETQYF
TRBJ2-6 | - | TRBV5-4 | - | TGTGCCAGCAGGTCTCGGGGCTCTGGGGCCAACGTCCTGACTTTC | CASRSRGSGANVLTF
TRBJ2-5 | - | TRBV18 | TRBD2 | TGTGCCAGCTCGCTAGCGGGGGCCCTCCAAGAGACCCAGTACTTC | CASSLAGALQETQYF
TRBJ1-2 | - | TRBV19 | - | TGTGCCAGTAGTCCCCAAGGAGGGAACTATGGCTACACCTTC | CASSPQGGNYGYTF
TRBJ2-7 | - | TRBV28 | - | TGTGCCAGCAGTTTTCCCGAGGGAACAGCCGCCTACGAGCAGTACTTC | CASSFPEGTAAYEQYF
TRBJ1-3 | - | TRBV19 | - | TGTGCCAGTAGTCCCGGTCAGGGGCGAAACACCATATATTTT | CASSPGQGRNTIYF
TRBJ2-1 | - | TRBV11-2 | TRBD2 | TGTGCCAGCAGCCCAGCAGGGCGGGAGTCCTACAATGAGCAGTTCTTC | CASSPAGRESYNEQFF
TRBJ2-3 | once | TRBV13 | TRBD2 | TGTGCCAGCACCGGGCGACTAGCGGCGATCACAGATACGCAGTATTTT | CASTGRLAAITDTQYF
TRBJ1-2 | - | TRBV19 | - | TGTGCCAGTAGTTCCGGGCAGACAGTTAACTATGGCTACACCTTC | CASSSGQTVNYGYTF
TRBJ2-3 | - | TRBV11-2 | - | TGTGCCAGCAGCCCTGACAGGACAGATACGCAGTATTTT | CASSPDRTDTQYF
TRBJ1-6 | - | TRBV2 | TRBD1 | TGTGCCAGCTGCCCCCAGGGGGGAAATAATTCACCCCTCCACTTT | CASCPQGGNNSPLHF
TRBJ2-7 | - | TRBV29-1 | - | TGCAGCGTTGGTGTCACTGCCTACGAGCAGTACTTC | CSVGVTAYEQYF
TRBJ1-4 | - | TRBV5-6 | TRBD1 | TGTGCCAGCAGCTTATACACAGGGGCGAGGACTAATGAAAAACTGTTTTTT | CASSLYTGARTNEKLFF
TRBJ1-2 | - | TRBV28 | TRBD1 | TGTGCCAGCGGAACAGGGGCAGGGCTCTATGGCTACACCTTC | CASGTGAGLYGYTF